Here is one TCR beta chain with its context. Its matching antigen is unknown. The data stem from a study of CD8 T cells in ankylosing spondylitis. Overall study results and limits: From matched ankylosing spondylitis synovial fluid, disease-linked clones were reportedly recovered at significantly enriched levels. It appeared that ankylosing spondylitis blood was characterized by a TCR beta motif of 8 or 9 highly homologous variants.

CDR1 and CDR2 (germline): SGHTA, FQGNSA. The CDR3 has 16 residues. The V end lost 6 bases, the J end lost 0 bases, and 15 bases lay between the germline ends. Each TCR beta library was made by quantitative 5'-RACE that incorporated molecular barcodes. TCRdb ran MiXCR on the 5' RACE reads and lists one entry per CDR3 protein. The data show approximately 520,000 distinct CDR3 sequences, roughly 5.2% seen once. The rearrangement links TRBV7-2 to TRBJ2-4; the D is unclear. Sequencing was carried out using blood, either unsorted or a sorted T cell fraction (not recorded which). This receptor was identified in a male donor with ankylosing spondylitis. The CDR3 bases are TGTGCCAGCAGTTCAGCCATCCCCCTAGCCAAAAACATTCAGTACTTC. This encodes CASSSAIPLAKNIQYF.